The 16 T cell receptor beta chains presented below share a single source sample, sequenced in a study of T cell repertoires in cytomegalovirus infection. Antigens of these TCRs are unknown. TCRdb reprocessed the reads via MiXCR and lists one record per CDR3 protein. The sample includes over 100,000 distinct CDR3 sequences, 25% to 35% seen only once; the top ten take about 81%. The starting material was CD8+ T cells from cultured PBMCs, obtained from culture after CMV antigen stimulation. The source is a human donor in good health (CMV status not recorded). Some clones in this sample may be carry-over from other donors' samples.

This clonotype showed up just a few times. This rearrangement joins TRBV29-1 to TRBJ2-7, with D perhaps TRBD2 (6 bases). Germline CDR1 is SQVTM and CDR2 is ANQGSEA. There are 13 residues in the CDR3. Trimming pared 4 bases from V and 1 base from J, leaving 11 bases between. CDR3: CSVVEGTSYEQYF. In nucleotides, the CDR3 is TGCAGCGTTGTGGAGGGGACTTCCTACGAGCAGTACTTC.

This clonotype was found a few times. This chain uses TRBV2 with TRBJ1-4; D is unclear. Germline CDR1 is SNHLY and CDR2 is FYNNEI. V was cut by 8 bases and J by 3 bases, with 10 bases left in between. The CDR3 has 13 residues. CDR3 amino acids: CASHSPSNEKLFF. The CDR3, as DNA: TGTGCCAGCCACAGCCCATCTAATGAAAAACTGTTTTTT. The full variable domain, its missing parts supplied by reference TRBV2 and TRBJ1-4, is EPEVTQTPSHQVTQMGQEVILRCVPISNHLYFYWYRQILGQKVEFLVSFYNNEISEKSEIFDDQFSVERPDGSNFTLKIRSTKLEDSAMYFCASHSPSNEKLFFGSGTQLSVL.

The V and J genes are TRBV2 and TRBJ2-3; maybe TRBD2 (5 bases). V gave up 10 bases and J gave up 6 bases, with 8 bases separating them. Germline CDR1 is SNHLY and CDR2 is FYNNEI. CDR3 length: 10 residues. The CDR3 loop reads CATSGDTQYF. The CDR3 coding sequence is TGTGCCACCTCGGGGGATACGCAGTATTTT.

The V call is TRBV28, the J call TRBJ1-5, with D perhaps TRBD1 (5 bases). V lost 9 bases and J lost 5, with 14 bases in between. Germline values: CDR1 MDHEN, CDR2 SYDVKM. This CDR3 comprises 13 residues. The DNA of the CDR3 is TGTGCCAGTACCAACAGGTTTGATCAGCCCCAGCATTTT. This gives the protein CASTNRFDQPQHF.

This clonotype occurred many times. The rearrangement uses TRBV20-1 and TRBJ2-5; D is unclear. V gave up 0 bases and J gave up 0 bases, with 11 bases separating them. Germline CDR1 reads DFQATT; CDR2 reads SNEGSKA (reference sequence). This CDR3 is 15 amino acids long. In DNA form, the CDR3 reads TGCAGTGCTAGAGACAACCGGGCGTACCAAGAGACCCAGTACTTC. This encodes CSARDNRAYQETQYF.

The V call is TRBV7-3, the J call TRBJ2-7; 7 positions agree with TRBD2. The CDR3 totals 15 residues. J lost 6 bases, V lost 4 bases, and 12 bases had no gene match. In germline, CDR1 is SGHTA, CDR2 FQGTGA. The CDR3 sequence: CASSWGGGSYSEQYF. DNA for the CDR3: TGTGCCAGCAGCTGGGGCGGGGGTTCATATTCCGAGCAGTACTTC.

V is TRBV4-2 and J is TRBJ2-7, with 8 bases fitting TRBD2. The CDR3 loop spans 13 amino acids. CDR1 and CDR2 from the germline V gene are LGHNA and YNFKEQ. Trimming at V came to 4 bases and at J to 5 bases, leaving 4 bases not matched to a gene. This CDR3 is CASSLAGPNEQYF. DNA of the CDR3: TGTGCCAGCAGCCTAGCGGGGCCCAACGAGCAGTACTTC.

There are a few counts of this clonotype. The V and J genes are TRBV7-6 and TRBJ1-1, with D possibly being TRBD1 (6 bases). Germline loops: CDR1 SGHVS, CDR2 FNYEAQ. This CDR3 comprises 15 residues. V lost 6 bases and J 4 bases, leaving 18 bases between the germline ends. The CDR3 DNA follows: TGTGCCAGCAGTTTTCGGCTGGGGGGCTTCACTGAAGCTTTCTTT. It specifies CASSFRLGGFTEAFF.

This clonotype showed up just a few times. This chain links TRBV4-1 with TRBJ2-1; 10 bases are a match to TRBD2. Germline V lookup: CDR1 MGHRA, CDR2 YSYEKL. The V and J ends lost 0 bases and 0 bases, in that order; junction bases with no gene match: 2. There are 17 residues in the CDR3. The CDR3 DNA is TGCGCCAGCAGCCAAGAAGCGGGGGGGGCCTCCTACAATGAGCAGTTCTTC. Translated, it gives CASSQEAGGASYNEQFF.

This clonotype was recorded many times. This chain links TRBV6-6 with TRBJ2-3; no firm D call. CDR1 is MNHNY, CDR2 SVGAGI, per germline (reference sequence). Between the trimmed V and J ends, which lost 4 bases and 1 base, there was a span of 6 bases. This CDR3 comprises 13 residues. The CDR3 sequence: CASSFPGTDTQYF. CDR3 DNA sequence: TGTGCCAGCAGTTTTCCGGGCACAGATACGCAGTATTTT.

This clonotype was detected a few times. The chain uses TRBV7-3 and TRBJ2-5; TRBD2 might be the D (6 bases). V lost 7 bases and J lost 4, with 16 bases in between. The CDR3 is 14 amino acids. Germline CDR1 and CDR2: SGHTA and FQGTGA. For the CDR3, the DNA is TGTGCCAGCACCTCCTGGCGGGAAGGAGAGACCCAGTACTTC. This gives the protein CASTSWREGETQYF. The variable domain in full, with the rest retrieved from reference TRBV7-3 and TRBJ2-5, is GAGVSQTPSNKVTEKGKYVELRCDPISGHTALYWYRQSLGQGPEFLIYFQGTGAADDSGLPNDRFFAVRPEGSVSTLKIQRTERGDSAVYLCASTSWREGETQYFGPGTRLLVL.

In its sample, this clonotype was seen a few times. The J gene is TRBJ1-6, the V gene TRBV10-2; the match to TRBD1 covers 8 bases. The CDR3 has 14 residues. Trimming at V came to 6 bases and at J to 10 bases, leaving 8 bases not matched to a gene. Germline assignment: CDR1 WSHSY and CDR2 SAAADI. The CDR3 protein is CASRATGEWSPLHF. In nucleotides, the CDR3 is TGCGCCAGCAGGGCGACAGGGGAATGGTCACCCCTCCACTTT.

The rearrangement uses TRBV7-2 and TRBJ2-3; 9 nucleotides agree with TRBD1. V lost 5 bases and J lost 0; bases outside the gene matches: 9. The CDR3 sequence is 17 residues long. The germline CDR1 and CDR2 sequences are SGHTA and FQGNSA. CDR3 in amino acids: CASSLFPGTGSTDTQYF. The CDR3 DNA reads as TGTGCCAGCAGCCTTTTCCCCGGGACAGGGAGCACAGATACGCAGTATTTT.

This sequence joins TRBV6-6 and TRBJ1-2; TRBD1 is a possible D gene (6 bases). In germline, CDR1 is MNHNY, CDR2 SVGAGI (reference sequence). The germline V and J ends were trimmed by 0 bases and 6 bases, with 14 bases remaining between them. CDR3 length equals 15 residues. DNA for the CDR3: TGTGCCAGCAGTTACTCAATTCAAACAGGGAATGGCTACACCTTC. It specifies CASSYSIQTGNGYTF.

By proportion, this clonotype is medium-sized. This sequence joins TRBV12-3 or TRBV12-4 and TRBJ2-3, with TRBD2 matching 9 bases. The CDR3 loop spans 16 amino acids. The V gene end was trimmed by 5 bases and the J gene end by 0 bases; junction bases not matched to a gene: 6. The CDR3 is CASSPPSGASTDTQYF. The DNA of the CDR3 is TGTGCCAGCAGTCCGCCTAGCGGGGCGAGCACAGATACGCAGTATTTT.

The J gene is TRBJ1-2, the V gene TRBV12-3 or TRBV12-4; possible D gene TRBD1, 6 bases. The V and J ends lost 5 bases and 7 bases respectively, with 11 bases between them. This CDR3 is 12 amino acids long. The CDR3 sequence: CASSITGFGYTF. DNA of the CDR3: TGTGCCAGCAGTATTACAGGGTTTGGCTACACCTTC.